The T cell receptor beta chain described here comes from a study of blood T cell repertoires in COVID-19. Study as a whole: COVID-19 samples collected from the United States, Italy and Spain covered acute and convalescent phases.

Libraries were prepared by immunoSEQ multiplex PCR; TCRdb keeps only in-frame clonotypes and omits some of them. The table includes about 280,000 clones, about 89% detected once. This CDR3 has 16 residues. J gave up 6 bases and V 5 bases, and 15 bases lay outside the gene matches. The germline V gene encodes CDR1 SEHNR and CDR2 FQNEAQ (reference sequence). The source of this sequence is a man in his fifties with acute or convalescent COVID-19. Sequenced material: peripheral blood. This chain connects TRBV7-9 to TRBJ1-2; 7 bases match TRBD1. For the CDR3, the DNA is TGTGCCAGCAGCCGACCAAGACAGGGTGTGGTCAATGGCTACACCTTC. Translation gives CASSRPRQGVVNGYTF.